In this sample, the clone carrying this T cell receptor (beta chain) turned up once. Assay: immunoSEQ multiplex PCR; the TCRdb copy retains only in-frame clones and omits some. The top ten clones hold roughly 1.2% of a sample with approximately 380,000 clones, about 88% of them seen once. This sample was included in a study of blood T cell repertoires in COVID-19. Study details: The study drew acute and convalescent COVID-19 samples from the United States, Italy and Spain. The analysed material was cDNA or gDNA that came from T cells, B-cell-depleted T cells, or PBMCs.

Germline V CDR1 and CDR2: ENHRY, SYGVKD. J lost 8 bases, V lost 6 bases, and 17 bases had no gene match. The CDR3 has 17 amino acids. V and J are TRBV10-3 and TRBJ2-1; 9 nucleotides match TRBD1. Sequencing used PBMCs or T cells enriched from blood (not recorded which). The sequence was collected from a woman under 30 who had recovered from COVID-19. This chain's CDR3 is CAISVVLRDRVSDEQFF. The CDR3 region has the DNA TGTGCCATCAGCGTAGTCCTCCGGGACAGGGTGAGCGATGAGCAGTTCTTC.